This T cell receptor (beta chain) was found in a study of metastatic and nonmetastatic thyroid tumors. Study at large: Repertoire data that came from the blood and tumor or nodule tissue of malignant and benign thyroid patients were compared.

Per the original methods: A classifier for distant metastasis in papillary thyroid cancer was constructed using CDR3 differences observed across clinicopathological groups. TCRdb re-called the PCR reads through MiXCR. TCRdb's processing, not the study's, gives the V and J calls here. The sample lists tens of thousands of clones, 20% to 25% seen once, with about 43% in the top ten. Study-wide results and limits: Patients with malignant thyroid tumors reportedly had significantly higher TCR beta diversity than those with benign nodules, in blood and tumor.

The CDR3 loop spans 14 amino acids. J gave up 2 bases and V 5 bases, and 6 bases lay outside the gene matches. Germline V lookup: CDR1 SGHVS, CDR2 FQNEAQ. Each patient came to thyroid surgery without any prior treatment (of any kind). This clone was seen at least ten times. Antigen unknown. Sequencing input: blood. The chain links TRBV7-8 to TRBJ2-7, with TRBD1 matching over 7 bases. The source is a female donor with papillary thyroid cancer or a benign thyroid nodule (not recorded which). Some clones in this sample may be carry-over from other donors' samples. The CDR3 is CASSARDRTYEQYF. CDR3 in DNA: TGTGCCAGCAGCGCCCGGGACAGAACCTACGAGCAGTACTTC.